This T cell receptor (beta chain) was found in a study of T-cell reconstitution after alpha-beta-depleted transplantation in children. Unique molecular identifiers were incorporated when the TCRbeta library was constructed. One entry per CDR3 protein results from TCRdb running MiXCR on the PCR reads. The sample has 700,000 to 850,000 distinct CDR3 sequences, approximately 15% seen once. The germline V and J ends were trimmed by 1 base and 0 bases, with 9 bases remaining between them. The CDR3 consists of 15 residues. Germline V CDR1 and CDR2: LNHNV, YYDKDF (reference sequence). The clonotype originates from a male patient younger than 18 who had a stem cell transplant for acute lymphoblastic leukemia, so the T cells may come from the graft donor. The sample consisted of PBMCs, mostly from graft donor cells, taken 360 days after TCRalphabeta/CD19-depleted stem cell transplant. The rearrangement links TRBV15 to TRBJ2-5, with D possibly TRBD1 on 5 matching bases. DNA of the CDR3: TGTGCCACCAGCAGAGGACAGTGGTACCAAGAGACCCAGTACTTC. Translated, it gives CATSRGQWYQETQYF.